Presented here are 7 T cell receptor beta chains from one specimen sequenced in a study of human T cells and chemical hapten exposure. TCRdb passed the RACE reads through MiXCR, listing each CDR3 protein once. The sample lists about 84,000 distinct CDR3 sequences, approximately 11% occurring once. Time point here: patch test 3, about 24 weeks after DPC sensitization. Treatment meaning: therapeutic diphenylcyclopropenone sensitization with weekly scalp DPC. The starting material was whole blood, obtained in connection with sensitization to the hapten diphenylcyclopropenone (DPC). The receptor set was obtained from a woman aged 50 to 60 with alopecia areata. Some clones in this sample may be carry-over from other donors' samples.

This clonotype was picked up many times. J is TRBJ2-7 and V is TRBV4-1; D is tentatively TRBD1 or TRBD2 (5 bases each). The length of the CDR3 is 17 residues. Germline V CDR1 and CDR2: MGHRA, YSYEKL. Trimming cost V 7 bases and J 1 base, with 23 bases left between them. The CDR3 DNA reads TGCGCCAGCACCCCCTCTCCGACCAGGGACCTTTCCTACGAGCAGTACTTC. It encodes CASTPSPTRDLSYEQYF.

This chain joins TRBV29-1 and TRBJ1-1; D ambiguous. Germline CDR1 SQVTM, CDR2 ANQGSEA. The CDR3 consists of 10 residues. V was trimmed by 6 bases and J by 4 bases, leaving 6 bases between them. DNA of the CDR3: TGCAGCGTCTCCGGCACTGAAGCTTTCTTT. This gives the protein CSVSGTEAFF.

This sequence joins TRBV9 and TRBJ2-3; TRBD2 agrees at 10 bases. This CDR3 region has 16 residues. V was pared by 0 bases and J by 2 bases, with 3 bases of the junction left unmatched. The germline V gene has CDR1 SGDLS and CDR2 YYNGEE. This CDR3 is CASSVGTSGPTDTQYF. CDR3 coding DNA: TGTGCCAGCAGCGTAGGGACTAGCGGCCCCACAGATACGCAGTATTTT.

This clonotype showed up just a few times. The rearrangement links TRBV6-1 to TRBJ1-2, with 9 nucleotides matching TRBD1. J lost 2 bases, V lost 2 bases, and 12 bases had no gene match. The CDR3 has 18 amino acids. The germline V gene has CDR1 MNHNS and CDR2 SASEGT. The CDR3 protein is CASSETGTGRLSNYGYTF. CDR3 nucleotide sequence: TGTGCCAGCAGTGAAACGGGGACAGGGAGGCTCTCGAACTATGGCTACACCTTC.

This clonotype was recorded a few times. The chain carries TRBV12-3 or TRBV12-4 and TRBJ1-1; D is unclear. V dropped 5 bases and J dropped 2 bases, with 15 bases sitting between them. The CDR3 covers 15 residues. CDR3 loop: CASSPLRTTNTEAFF. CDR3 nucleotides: TGTGCCAGCAGTCCGCTACGGACGACTAACACTGAAGCTTTCTTT.

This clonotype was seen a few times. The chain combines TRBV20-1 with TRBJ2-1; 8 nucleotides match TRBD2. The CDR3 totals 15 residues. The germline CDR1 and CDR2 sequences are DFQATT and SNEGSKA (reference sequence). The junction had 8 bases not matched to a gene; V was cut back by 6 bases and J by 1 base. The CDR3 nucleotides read TGCAGTGCGCCGGGGACTAGACATTCCTACAATGAGCAGTTCTTC. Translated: CSAPGTRHSYNEQFF.

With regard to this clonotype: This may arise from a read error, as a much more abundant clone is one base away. This CDR3 is CRATDPFGTEAFF. The CDR3 DNA reads TGCCGTGCTACAGACCCCTTTGGCACTGAAGCTTTCTTT. J is TRBJ1-1 and V is TRBV20-1; D ambiguous. Germline CDR1 is DFQATT and CDR2 is SNEGSKA (reference sequence). The CDR3 is 13 residues long.